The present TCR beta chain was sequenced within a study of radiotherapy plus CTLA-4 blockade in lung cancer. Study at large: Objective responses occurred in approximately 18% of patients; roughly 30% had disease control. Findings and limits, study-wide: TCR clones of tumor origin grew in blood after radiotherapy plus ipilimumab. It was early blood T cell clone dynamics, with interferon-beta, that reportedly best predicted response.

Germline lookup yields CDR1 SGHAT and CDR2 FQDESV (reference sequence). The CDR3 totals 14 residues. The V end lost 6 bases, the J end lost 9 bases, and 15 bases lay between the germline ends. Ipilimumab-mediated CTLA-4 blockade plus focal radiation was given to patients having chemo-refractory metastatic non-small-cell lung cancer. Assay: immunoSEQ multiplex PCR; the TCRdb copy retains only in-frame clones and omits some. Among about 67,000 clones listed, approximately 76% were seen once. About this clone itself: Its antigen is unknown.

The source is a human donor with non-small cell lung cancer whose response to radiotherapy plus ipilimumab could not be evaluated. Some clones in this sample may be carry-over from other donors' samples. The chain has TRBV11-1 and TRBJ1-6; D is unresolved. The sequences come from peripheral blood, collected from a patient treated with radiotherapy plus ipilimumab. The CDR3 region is CASSLRDAASPLHF. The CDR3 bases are TGTGCCAGCAGTCTCCGGGATGCGGCTTCACCCCTCCACTTT.